This T cell receptor (beta chain) comes out of a study of blood T cells in healthy people across ages. Across the study: Template switching recovered approximately one barcoded beta molecule for every two T cells.

In terms of origin and age, donors were healthy Caucasian individuals from Russia aged about 6 to 95. Findings and limits, study-wide: Diversity of TCR beta per million T cells declined in a roughly linear way with age.

Note on this clonotype: Its antigen is not identified.

CDR3 size: 19 residues. Germline V lookup: CDR1 SGDLS, CDR2 YYNGEE. J was trimmed by 0 bases and V by 0 bases; bases with no gene match: 11. Using a J-beta primer mix together with a sample-barcoded 5' primer, a second PCR was run for roughly 7 to 11 cycles. Every cDNA molecule carried a tag from a template-switch adaptor bearing 12 random nucleotides. Each CDR3 protein is one row after TCRdb ran MiXCR on the 5' RACE reads. The table lists about 730,000 distinct CDR3 sequences, roughly 47% of them singletons, with less than 25% in the top ten. Sequenced material: blood. This sequence was found in a woman between 55 and 75 years old in good health. The chain links TRBV9 to TRBJ2-1; 8 bases match TRBD2. CDR3: CASSVESSGGLSSYNEQFF. For the CDR3, the DNA is TGTGCCAGCAGCGTAGAATCCAGCGGGGGCCTGAGCTCCTACAATGAGCAGTTCTTC.